This note documents a single T cell receptor (beta chain) sequence. The data originate from a study of blood T cell repertoires in COVID-19. The V and J ends lost 2 bases and 2 bases respectively, with 13 bases between them. The CDR3 has 15 amino acids. Germline-derived CDR1 and CDR2 are SGHNT and YYREEE (reference sequence). Method: immunoSEQ multiplex PCR; TCRdb's copy keeps in-frame clones and lacks some. Of about 100,000 clones listed, about 85% are singletons. This rearrangement joins TRBV5-4 to TRBJ2-5; no clear D gene. The sequenced material came from peripheral blood. The source is a human donor in a cohort sampled during active COVID-19. CDR3 bases: TGTGCCAGCAGCTTAAATTGGAACAGTCAAGAGACCCAGTACTTC. Residues: CASSLNWNSQETQYF.